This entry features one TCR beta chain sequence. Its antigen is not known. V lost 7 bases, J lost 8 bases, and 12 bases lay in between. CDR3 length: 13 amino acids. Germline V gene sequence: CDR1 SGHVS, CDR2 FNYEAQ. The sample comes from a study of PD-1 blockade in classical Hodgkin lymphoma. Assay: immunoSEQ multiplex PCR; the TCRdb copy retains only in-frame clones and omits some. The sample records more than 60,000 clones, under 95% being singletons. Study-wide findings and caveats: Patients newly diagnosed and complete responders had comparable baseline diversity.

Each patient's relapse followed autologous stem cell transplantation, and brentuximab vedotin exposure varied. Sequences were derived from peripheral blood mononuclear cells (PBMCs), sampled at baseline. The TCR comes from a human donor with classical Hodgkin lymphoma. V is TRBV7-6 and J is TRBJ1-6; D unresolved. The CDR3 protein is CASKQGRDSPLHF. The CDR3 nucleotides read TGTGCCAGCAAGCAAGGGAGAGATTCACCCCTCCACTTT.